The 29 T cell receptor beta chains below come from one sample, sequenced in a study of cytomegalovirus exposure and HLA in healthy donors (dated by TCRdb to the late 2010s). Preparation of the library involved the immunoSEQ multiplex PCR assay. For the multiplex PCR, a mixture combining 60 forward primers for TCR Vbeta segments and 13 reverse primers for TCR Jbeta segments was used. TCRdb holds this immuneACCESS table with in-frame rearrangements only. Some clones are missing; in checked studies, unresolved V genes explain under half, and the rest has no known cause. The sample data list around 150,000 clones, and approximately 80% of these were observed just once. Together, the top ten hold approximately 5.1% of the sample. The sample was PBMCs. All receptors come from a male donor in good health and CMV-seronegative.

This clone is a singleton in its sample. The gene calls are TRBV6-5 and TRBJ1-1; TRBD1 matches at 9 bases. Germline assignment: CDR1 MNHEY and CDR2 SVGAGI. V was pared by 2 bases and J by 0 bases, with 4 bases of the junction left unmatched. CDR3 length equals 16 residues. CDR3 sequence: CASSYGTGRMNTEAFF. Written as DNA, the CDR3 is TGTGCCAGCAGTTACGGGACAGGGCGGATGAACACTGAAGCTTTCTTT.

The chain links TRBV6-5 to TRBJ1-2; TRBD1 matches at 9 bases. This CDR3 contains 16 residues. Germline loops: CDR1 MNHEY, CDR2 SVGAGI. With V trimmed by 1 base and J by 1 base, 4 bases remained unmatched. The CDR3: CASSYYRDRVNYGYTF. In DNA, the CDR3 is TGTGCCAGCAGTTACTACCGGGACAGGGTTAACTATGGCTACACCTTC.

The gene calls are TRBV28 and TRBJ2-7, with D possibly TRBD2 on 6 matching bases. This CDR3 has 15 amino acids. The V gene lost 5 bases and the J gene lost 2 bases, with 16 bases spanning the gap. Germline-derived CDR1 and CDR2 are MDHEN and SYDVKM. This chain's CDR3 is CASSQGHRGAYEQYF. The CDR3 bases are TGTGCCAGCAGTCAAGGACACCGCGGGGCCTACGAGCAGTACTTC.

The J gene is TRBJ2-2, the V gene TRBV7-2; unclear D gene. V shed 1 base and J shed 8 bases, with 11 bases lying between them. The CDR3 runs to 14 residues. Germline V gene lookup returns CDR1 SGHTA and CDR2 FQGNSA. The CDR3 sequence is CASSLVQGGGELFF. Here the CDR3 DNA reads TGTGCCAGCAGCTTAGTACAAGGCGGTGGGGAGCTGTTTTTT.

The chain's CDR3 is CASSPAGVLTEAFF. In nucleotides, the CDR3 is TGTGCCAGCAGCCCCGCAGGGGTTTTAACTGAAGCTTTCTTT. V and J are TRBV7-2 and TRBJ1-1, with D possibly matching TRBD1 (6 bases). Germline values: CDR1 SGHTA, CDR2 FQGNSA. The CDR3 contains 14 residues. V lost 5 bases and J 5 bases, leaving 15 bases between the germline ends.

The gene calls are TRBV5-1 and TRBJ2-1; D possibly corresponds to TRBD2 (6 bases). Germline CDR1 SGHRS, CDR2 YFSETQ. The germline V and J ends were trimmed by 4 bases and 6 bases, with 14 bases remaining between them. The CDR3 sequence is 14 residues long. The CDR3: CASSPGGASNEQFF. CDR3 sequence (DNA): TGCGCCAGCAGCCCCGGCGGGGCCTCCAATGAGCAGTTCTTC.

For the CDR3, the DNA is TGTGCCAGCAGTGATCCCACCCCAGGGTCAACTAATGAAAAACTGTTTTTT. Protein product: CASSDPTPGSTNEKLFF. This chain joins TRBV25-1 and TRBJ1-4, with D perhaps TRBD1 (5 bases). CDR3 size: 17 residues. V was clipped by 3 bases and J by 0 bases, with 14 bases between them. Germline V gene sequence: CDR1 MGHDK, CDR2 SYGVNS.

V gene TRBV2 combines with J gene TRBJ2-1, with D possibly matching TRBD2 (6 bases). Trimming removed 6 bases at V and 3 bases at J, with 12 bases between. The CDR3 extends over 14 amino acids. The germline V gene encodes CDR1 SNHLY and CDR2 FYNNEI. The DNA for the CDR3 is TGTGCCAGCAGGGAGGTGGACTACTACAATGAGCAGTTCTTC. It codes for CASREVDYYNEQFF. The full variable domain, its missing parts supplied by reference TRBV2 and TRBJ2-1, is EPEVTQTPSHQVTQMGQEVILRCVPISNHLYFYWYRQILGQKVEFLVSFYNNEISEKSEIFDDQFSVERPDGSNFTLKIRSTKLEDSAMYFCASREVDYYNEQFFGPGTRLTVL.

This clone came up once. J is TRBJ2-4 and V is TRBV7-8, with D perhaps TRBD2 (5 bases). The V gene's germline CDR1 is SGHVS and CDR2 FQNEAQ. Trimming removed 1 base from V and 8 bases from J, with 15 bases in between. This CDR3 region has 15 residues. As DNA, the CDR3 is TGTGCCAGCAGCTTAGGGCCCGGCACGAGGGACATTCAGTACTTC. This gives the protein CASSLGPGTRDIQYF.

V is TRBV19 and J is TRBJ2-7, with 7 bases fitting TRBD1. CDR1 and CDR2 (germline): LNHDA, SQIVND (reference sequence). V lost 3 bases, J lost 4 bases, and 9 bases stayed unmatched. The length of the CDR3 is 15 residues. The CDR3 sequence is CASSMHRGIVYEQYF. The DNA of the CDR3 is TGTGCCAGTAGTATGCACAGGGGCATAGTGTACGAGCAGTACTTC.

This clone has more than one count but fewer than ten. The rearrangement joins TRBV5-1 to TRBJ2-2, with 10 bases aligning to TRBD1. The CDR3 is 19 residues long. Per germline, CDR1 SGHRS and CDR2 YFSETQ. V was pared by 0 bases and J by 6 bases, with 14 bases of the junction left unmatched. CDR3: CASSLDLVRDRGFPGELFF. The CDR3 nucleotides are TGCGCCAGCAGCTTGGACTTAGTCCGGGACAGGGGTTTCCCCGGGGAGCTGTTTTTT.

The rearrangement joins TRBV11-3 to TRBJ2-3; TRBD2 matches at 12 bases. The CDR3 extends over 15 amino acids. CDR1 is SGHNT, CDR2 YENEEA, per germline. J lost 3 bases, V lost 5 bases, and 3 bases had no gene match. This CDR3 reads CASSLGTSGTDTQYF. CDR3 sequence (DNA): TGTGCCAGCAGCCTAGGGACTAGCGGGACAGATACGCAGTATTTT.

The table lists this clone with a few counts. Here the CDR3 DNA reads TGTGCCAGTAGTTTCAGGGGTGTTTACACTGAAGCTTTCTTT. The encoded protein is CASSFRGVYTEAFF. J is TRBJ1-1 and V is TRBV19; possibly TRBD1 for D (6 bases). The CDR3 spans 14 residues. CDR1 LNHDA and CDR2 SQIVND come from the germline V gene (reference sequence). Trimming shortened V by 5 bases and J by 3 bases, and 13 bases separated the two germline ends. The whole variable domain, remainder taken from reference TRBV19 and TRBJ1-1, is DGGITQSPKYLFRKEGQNVTLSCEQNLNHDAMYWYRQDPGQGLRLIYYSQIVNDFQKGDIAEGYSVSREKKESFPLTVTSAQKNPTAFYLCASSFRGVYTEAFFGQGTRLTVV.

The DNA of the CDR3 is TGTGCCAGCAGTTTATTCAGCGGGGGGGCAGGGTACAATGAGCAGTTCTTC. This codes for CASSLFSGGAGYNEQFF. V gene TRBV28 combines with J gene TRBJ2-1; TRBD2 matches 10 bases. Germline V gene data show CDR1 as MDHEN and CDR2 as SYDVKM. Trimming took 1 base from V and 4 from J; bases not matched to a gene: 7. The CDR3 is 17 residues long. The full variable domain, with the rest looked up from reference TRBV28 and TRBJ2-1, is DVKVTQSSRYLVKRTGEKVFLECVQDMDHENMFWYRQDPGLGLRLIYFSYDVKMKEKGDIPEGYSVSREKKERFSLILESASTNQTSMYLCASSLFSGGAGYNEQFFGPGTRLTVL.

The chain recombines TRBV5-8 with TRBJ1-4; 8 nucleotides agree with TRBD1. Germline V lookup: CDR1 SGHTS, CDR2 YDEGEE. With V trimmed by 1 base and J by 7 bases, 6 bases remained unmatched. This CDR3 is built from 15 residues. CDR3 region: CASSLPGGIGEKLFF. CDR3 bases: TGTGCCAGCAGCTTGCCAGGGGGCATAGGTGAAAAACTGTTTTTT.

The chain recombines TRBV19 with TRBJ2-7; TRBD2 is a possible D gene (6 bases). Trimming took 5 bases from V and 0 from J, leaving 17 bases between them. Germline V CDR1 and CDR2: LNHDA, SQIVND (reference sequence). The CDR3 runs 16 residues. The CDR3 here is CASSRARGTSSYEQYF. As DNA, the CDR3 is TGTGCCAGTAGTCGCGCCCGCGGGACGAGCTCCTACGAGCAGTACTTC.

This chain connects TRBV5-1 to TRBJ2-6; TRBD1 agrees at 7 bases. Trimming cost V 5 bases and J 0 bases; bases outside gene matches: 11. The CDR3 is 18 residues long. Germline V gives CDR1 SGHRS, CDR2 YFSETQ. The chain's CDR3 is CASSFGTAQSSGANVLTF. The DNA of the CDR3 is TGCGCCAGCAGTTTCGGGACAGCCCAATCCTCTGGGGCCAACGTCCTGACTTTC. The full variable domain, its missing parts supplied by reference TRBV5-1 and TRBJ2-6, is KAGVTQTPRYLIKTRGQQVTLSCSPISGHRSVSWYQQTPGQGLQFLFEYFSETQRNKGNFPGRFSGRQFSNSRSEMNVSTLELGDSALYLCASSFGTAQSSGANVLTFGAGSRLTVL.

The chain has TRBV4-3 and TRBJ1-2; D is uncertain. CDR3 length: 14 amino acids. V was cut by 2 bases and J by 4 bases, with 11 bases left in between. Per the germline V gene, CDR1 is LGHNA and CDR2 is YSLEER. This CDR3 reads CASSQIVNSYGYTF. The CDR3 DNA reads as TGCGCCAGCAGCCAAATAGTTAACAGCTATGGCTACACCTTC.

The chain couples TRBV18 to TRBJ1-1, with TRBD1 matching 8 bases. Germline values: CDR1 KGHSH, CDR2 LQKENI. V trimming: 6 bases; J trimming: 0 bases; junction bases outside the gene matches: 15. The CDR3 spans 18 residues. The CDR3 DNA sequence: TGTGCCAGCTCTACCTTCGGACAGGGAAAGGAGCTGAACACTGAAGCTTTCTTT. Amino acids: CASSTFGQGKELNTEAFF.

The chain is built from TRBV7-8 and TRBJ2-7; TRBD1 aligns across 9 bases. Germline V gene sequence: CDR1 SGHVS, CDR2 FQNEAQ. This CDR3 is built from 16 residues. The ends lost 1 base at V and 0 bases at J; junction bases unmatched: 4. The CDR3 protein is CASSLGQGVISYEQYF. The CDR3 DNA is TGTGCCAGCAGCTTAGGACAGGGGGTTATCTCCTACGAGCAGTACTTC.

V and J are TRBV7-9 and TRBJ2-7, with TRBD1 identical over 9 bases. The CDR3 totals 15 residues. V shed 3 bases and J 4 bases; nucleotides not matched to a gene: 7. The V gene's germline CDR1 is SEHNR and CDR2 FQNEAQ (reference sequence). CDR3 nucleotides: TGTGCCAGCAGCTTGGACAGGGGCAATCAATACGAGCAGTACTTC. Translating it yields CASSLDRGNQYEQYF.

As DNA, the CDR3 is TGTGCCAGCAGCTTGGGACAGGGGGACGGATCTGAAGCTTTCTTT. It encodes CASSLGQGDGSEAFF. The chain joins TRBV5-4 to TRBJ1-1; 9 bases agree with TRBD1. Germline loops: CDR1 SGHNT, CDR2 YYREEE (reference sequence). V lost 0 bases, J lost 6 bases, and 6 bases stayed unmatched. This CDR3 is 15 amino acids long.

This clone was recorded only once. The V and J genes are TRBV9 and TRBJ1-1, with 7 positions matching TRBD1. The CDR3 length is 17 residues. Trimming removed 3 bases from V and 1 base from J; junction bases left unmatched: 12. The germline V gene encodes CDR1 SGDLS and CDR2 YYNGEE. The CDR3 DNA is TGTGCCAGCAGCGAAGACAGGGCTGTGCGGAGGAACACTGAAGCTTTCTTT. Translating gives CASSEDRAVRRNTEAFF. The whole variable domain, remainder taken from reference TRBV9 and TRBJ1-1, is DSGVTQTPKHLITATGQRVTLRCSPRSGDLSVYWYQQSLDQGLQFLIQYYNGEERAKGNILERFSAQQFPDLHSELNLSSLELGDSALYFCASSEDRAVRRNTEAFFGQGTRLTVV.

The CDR3 here is CASSQGRGEKLAFF. The CDR3 nucleotides read TGCGCCAGCAGCCAAGGACGGGGGGAAAAATTGGCTTTCTTT. The rearrangement joins TRBV4-3 to TRBJ1-1, with a possible D match to TRBD1 (5 bases). The V and J ends lost 1 base and 11 bases respectively, with 17 bases between them. This CDR3 contains 14 residues. In germline, CDR1 is LGHNA, CDR2 YSLEER.

This clone has only a few counts. The chain carries TRBV6-5 and TRBJ1-6; D gene uncertain. V shed 2 bases and J shed 13 bases, with 9 bases lying between them. CDR3 length: 12 residues. Germline values: CDR1 MNHEY, CDR2 SVGAGI. This chain's CDR3 is CASSYPGRPLHF. The DNA of the CDR3 is TGTGCCAGCAGTTACCCGGGGAGGCCCCTCCACTTT.

V gene TRBV19 combines with J gene TRBJ1-1; possible D gene TRBD1, 6 bases. The CDR3 totals 12 residues. Trimming removed 5 bases at V and 5 bases at J, with 9 bases between. CDR1 and CDR2 (germline): LNHDA, SQIVND (reference sequence). CDR3 sequence: CASSQGWTEAFF. The DNA for the CDR3 is TGTGCCAGTAGTCAGGGGTGGACTGAAGCTTTCTTT.

A single count supports this clone. The rearrangement links TRBV27 to TRBJ1-5; D uncertain. The CDR3 loop spans 14 amino acids. V gave up 1 base and J gave up 4 bases, with 8 bases separating them. Germline CDR1 is MNHEY and CDR2 is SMNVEV (reference sequence). DNA for the CDR3: TGTGCCAGCAGTTTATGGGCAGAGAATCAGCCCCAGCATTTT. This encodes CASSLWAENQPQHF.

This clone has only a few counts. This chain links TRBV28 with TRBJ1-4; 11 bases are shared with TRBD1. This CDR3 has 15 amino acids. Germline CDR1 reads MDHEN; CDR2 reads SYDVKM. With V trimmed by 2 bases and J by 6 bases, 2 bases remained unmatched. Written as DNA, the CDR3 is TGTGCCAGCAGTTTACCGGACAGGGGGCATGAAAAACTGTTTTTT. Protein product: CASSLPDRGHEKLFF. The full variable domain, its missing parts supplied by reference TRBV28 and TRBJ1-4, is DVKVTQSSRYLVKRTGEKVFLECVQDMDHENMFWYRQDPGLGLRLIYFSYDVKMKEKGDIPEGYSVSREKKERFSLILESASTNQTSMYLCASSLPDRGHEKLFFGSGTQLSVL.

The J gene is TRBJ2-1, the V gene TRBV5-1; 9 nucleotides line up with TRBD1. Losses at the gene ends were 0 bases for V and 2 bases for J; bases not matched to a gene: 3. Germline values: CDR1 SGHRS, CDR2 YFSETQ. CDR3 length: 16 amino acids. This CDR3 is CASSLEQGATYNEQFF. In DNA form, the CDR3 reads TGCGCCAGCAGCTTGGAACAGGGGGCCACCTACAATGAGCAGTTCTTC. Supplemented by reference TRBV5-1 and TRBJ2-1, the full variable domain reads KAGVTQTPRYLIKTRGQQVTLSCSPISGHRSVSWYQQTPGQGLQFLFEYFSETQRNKGNFPGRFSGRQFSNSRSEMNVSTLELGDSALYLCASSLEQGATYNEQFFGPGTRLTVL.